This T cell receptor beta chain was obtained from a study of T cells after somatic rescue of genetic block. The CDR3 is 16 amino acids. Germline loops: CDR1 MNHEY, CDR2 SVGAGI. V lost 0 bases and J lost 2, with 14 bases in between. TCRdb keeps only in-frame clones here, not all; method: immunoSEQ multiplex PCR. The sample lists 14,000 to 15,000 clones; 72% were seen once. The source material was peripheral blood mononuclear cells (PBMCs). The receptor's source is a boy younger than 18. The chain couples TRBV6-5 to TRBJ2-7; TRBD1 or TRBD2 may be the D gene (5 bases each). Here the CDR3 reads CASSYSWGRPTYEQYF. CDR3 sequence (DNA): TGTGCCAGCAGTTACTCGTGGGGACGGCCAACCTACGAGCAGTACTTC.